This T cell receptor (beta chain) was retrieved from a study of CD8 T cells in acute hepatitis C reinfection. With respect to this clone: The antigen is not known.

Here immunoSEQ multiplex PCR was the method, and the copy in TCRdb shows in-frame clones only, minus some. The sample includes about 38,000 clones, 80% to 90% of them seen just once. Study observations and caveats: No chronic follow-up sample yielded enough NS3-1073 specific cells. TRBV04 and TRBV06 were preferentially used in all groups, not explained by naive pool overrepresentation.

Time point of the sample: naive CD8 control sorted from an acute-time-point sample. Donors were people who inject drugs, followed every 3 months. The germline gives CDR1 GTSNPN, CDR2 SVGIG (reference sequence). V lost 1 base and J lost 2, with 12 bases in between. CDR3 length: 15 amino acids. This TCR was recovered from a woman under 30 who spontaneously cleared hepatitis C infection. The specimen was naive CD8+ T cells from PBMCs. V usage is TRBV30 and J usage is TRBJ1-5, with D hard to call. In DNA form, the CDR3 reads TGTGCCTGGAGTGCCGGGGTTGTTGGCAATCAGCCCCAGCATTTT. Translating gives CAWSAGVVGNQPQHF.